This entry is about one TCR beta chain. The data derive from a study of blood T cell repertoires in COVID-19. Patients of the Seattle cohort, enrolled during active infection, were followed longitudinally. Per the study methods: The assay estimated nucleated cells by amplifying reference gene primers. Produced via immunoSEQ multiplex PCR; TCRdb's table is partial and in-frame only. V and J calls and clone size come straight from that table; D and trimming were deduced from the DNA. Seen here are approximately 44,000 clones, 85% to 95% observed once, and the top ten hold over 0.3%. The CDR3 is made up of 15 amino acids. The germline CDR1 and CDR2 sequences are MDHEN and SYDVKM. Losses at the gene ends were 5 bases for V and 7 bases for J; bases not matched to a gene: 8.

The chain carries TRBV28 and TRBJ1-4; 9 bases agree with TRBD1. Sequenced material: peripheral blood. The TCR comes from a man aged 50-60 years with COVID-19, enrolled during active disease. The CDR3 spells CASSPTGTGSEKLFF. The CDR3 DNA follows: TGTGCCAGCAGTCCCACCGGGACAGGGAGTGAAAAACTGTTTTTT.